The rows below give T cell receptor beta chains drawn from one sample of a study of healthy donors' naive CD4 and CD8 T cells. MiXCR was run by TCRdb on the reads, yielding one entry per CDR3 protein. The sample gives around 180,000 distinct CDR3 sequences, about 70% of which show up once; roughly 2.4% is in the top ten. The specimen sequenced was naive CD4+ and CD8+ T cells sorted from blood, pooled from several donors. The receptors were sampled from a pool of human donors in good health; the sample pools cells from several healthy donors. CDR3s include the opening cysteine and the closing phenylalanine or tryptophan. Each record gives: V gene, J gene, D gene, CDR3 protein. D genes are given only for firm matches.

TRBV27	TRBJ1-5	-	CASSFGLNQPQHF
TRBV5-4	TRBJ1-3	TRBD1	CASSPTTGTGRPTINF
TRBV29-1	TRBJ1-1	-	CSVGSGAWNTEAFF
TRBV27	TRBJ2-6	-	CASSGVRTGSGANVLTF
TRBV29-1	TRBJ2-1	-	CSVSASAYNEQFF
TRBV29-1	TRBJ2-6	-	CSVEGRTRANVLTF
TRBV5-1	TRBJ1-1	-	CASSLQGQDTEAFF
TRBV19	TRBJ2-1	-	CASSIPYDEQFF
TRBV12-3/TRBV12-4	TRBJ1-1	-	CASSLAVVRGGDTEAFF
TRBV29-1	TRBJ2-3	-	CSVALTDTQYF
TRBV20-1	TRBJ2-5	-	CSARVGGGIQETQYF
TRBV15	TRBJ2-3	TRBD1	CATSRGQFLVTDTQYF
TRBV19	TRBJ2-1	-	CASSKRGYNEQFF
TRBV6-5	TRBJ2-7	TRBD1	CASRPTGNPHEQYF
TRBV11-2	TRBJ2-6	-	CASSLTRDPGANVLTF
TRBV12-5	TRBJ2-5	TRBD1	CASSSRQGLMETQYF
TRBV6-5	TRBJ2-2	TRBD1	CASSRQGLAHTGELFF
TRBV30	TRBJ1-1	-	CAWTRGGYTEAFF
TRBV6-5	TRBJ1-5	-	CASSYAGTGGQPQHF
TRBV12-3/TRBV12-4	TRBJ2-2	-	CASSLEGRGDTGELFF
TRBV15	TRBJ2-7	-	CATSRTGEKNEQYF
TRBV27	TRBJ2-1	-	CASSLGASTYNEQFF
TRBV29-1	TRBJ2-5	-	CSVTPGFQETQYF
TRBV19	TRBJ2-6	-	CASSETYSGANVLTF
TRBV29-1	TRBJ1-2	TRBD1	CSVDYSTGGYYGYTF
TRBV10-3	TRBJ1-5	TRBD1	CAISEMGQGTNQPQHF
TRBV6-5	TRBJ1-1	-	CASSSPGGNTEAFF
TRBV6-5	TRBJ1-6	-	CASSFDRNSPLHF
TRBV27	TRBJ2-7	-	CASSLGGSGDYEQYF
TRBV7-8	TRBJ1-6	-	CASSPALYNSPLHF
TRBV5-6	TRBJ2-5	-	CASSLLGRAIQETQYF
TRBV4-3	TRBJ2-1	-	CASSQHPWAMVHNEQFF
TRBV12-3/TRBV12-4	TRBJ1-5	-	CASSFHGRRYNQPQHF
TRBV20-1	TRBJ1-5	TRBD1	CSAPFEAGGGNQPQHF
TRBV29-1	TRBJ2-1	-	CSVDRSGYNEQFF
TRBV5-5	TRBJ2-1	-	CASSNNPYNEQFF
TRBV29-1	TRBJ2-1	-	CSVEIGAYNEQFF
TRBV27	TRBJ2-5	-	CASSRTGFGETQYF
TRBV12-3/TRBV12-4	TRBJ1-2	-	CASSRDNYYGYTF
TRBV18	TRBJ2-4	-	CASSPSDSRVFIAKNIQYF
TRBV18	TRBJ1-1	TRBD1	CASSPGQENTEAFF
TRBV12-3/TRBV12-4	TRBJ2-7	-	CASSYSRRARNEQYF
TRBV13	TRBJ2-5	-	CASSLYEGARKETQYF
TRBV19	TRBJ2-1	-	CASRGGTYNEQFF
TRBV5-1	TRBJ2-7	TRBD2	CASSREGKDEQYF
TRBV11-2	TRBJ2-5	-	CASRGAWVTQYF
TRBV12-5	TRBJ2-2	-	CASGLTSGELFF
TRBV27	TRBJ2-7	TRBD1	CASSLWTGSYEQYF
TRBV6-1	TRBJ1-2	-	CASTPARYTF
TRBV19	TRBJ1-2	-	CASQGSGYVDYGYTF
TRBV7-2	TRBJ2-2	TRBD2	CASSLGLAGSGELFF
TRBV29-1	TRBJ2-3	-	CSARLGTSTDTQYF
TRBV19	TRBJ1-2	-	CASSIAPGLDYGYTF
TRBV5-1	TRBJ1-2	-	CASSLEQTYGYTF
TRBV29-1	TRBJ2-1	TRBD2	CSVEILAGGPRNEQFF
TRBV4-2	TRBJ2-1	-	CASSQSVADNEQFF
TRBV18	TRBJ2-7	-	CASSPGVGASYEQYF
TRBV6-1	TRBJ2-7	-	CASSEGTEIYEQYF
TRBV27	TRBJ2-7	-	CASSLRLSSYEQYF
TRBV29-1	TRBJ1-2	-	CSVEDRGVGYTF